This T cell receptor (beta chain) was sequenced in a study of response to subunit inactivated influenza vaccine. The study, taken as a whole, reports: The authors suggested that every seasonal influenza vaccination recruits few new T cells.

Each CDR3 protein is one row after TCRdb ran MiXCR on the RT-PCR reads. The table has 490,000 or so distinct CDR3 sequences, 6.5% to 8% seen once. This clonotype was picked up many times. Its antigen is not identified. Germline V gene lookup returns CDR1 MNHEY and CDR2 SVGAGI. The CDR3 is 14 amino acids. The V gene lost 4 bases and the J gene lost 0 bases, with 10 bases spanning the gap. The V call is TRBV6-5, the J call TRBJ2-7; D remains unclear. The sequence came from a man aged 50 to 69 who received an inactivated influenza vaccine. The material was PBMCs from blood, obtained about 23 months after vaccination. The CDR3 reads CASSSFASSYEQYF. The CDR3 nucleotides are TGTGCCAGCAGTTCCTTTGCAAGCTCCTACGAGCAGTACTTC.